This T cell receptor beta chain was found in a study of OX40 agonist ivuxolimab in advanced cancers. About the research overall: Across the patients, intravenous ivuxolimab was delivered every 2 weeks at 0.01 to 10 mg/kg. Study-level findings and limits: Individuals who were partial responders at 0.1-3.0 mg/kg had clonal expansion that ranked among the lowest. Nonresponders included some who also had low normalized T-cell clonal expansion.

The method was immunoSEQ multiplex PCR; TCRdb's version includes in-frame clones alone and lacks a portion of them. This repertoire shows roughly 74,000 clones, around 94% found once; its top ten account for about a fifth. As for this clone: Its antigen is as yet unknown.

This CDR3 spans 17 amino acids. With 5 bases removed from V and 0 bases from J, the gap between germline ends came to 18 bases. Germline assignment: CDR1 SGHTA and CDR2 FQGNSA. This TCR came from an adult with an advanced solid tumor such as melanoma, head and neck, liver or kidney cancer. This chain joins TRBV7-2 and TRBJ2-3, with D possibly TRBD2 on 6 matching bases. The material was CD4+ or CD8+ T cells sorted from blood, obtained in a trial of the OX40 agonist ivuxolimab. The CDR3 is CASSPTGWGTSTDTQYF. The DNA for the CDR3 is TGTGCCAGCAGCCCCACCGGGTGGGGGACTAGCACAGATACGCAGTATTTT. Full variable domain (remainder filled in from reference TRBV7-2 and TRBJ2-3): GAGVSQSPSNKVTEKGKDVELRCDPISGHTALYWYRQSLGQGLEFLIYFQGNSAPDKSGLPSDRFSAERTGGSVSTLTIQRTQQEDSAVYLCASSPTGWGTSTDTQYFGPGTRLTVL.